The 30 T cell receptor beta chains reported below all come from one sample, sequenced in a study of cytotoxic CD8 clonotypes in ibrutinib-treated CLL. TCRdb's copy holds only in-frame clones and misses some; the assay was immunoSEQ multiplex PCR. The sample consists of over 150,000 clones, roughly four fifths of them appearing once. The source material was PBMCs, sampled after 12 months of ibrutinib treatment. The receptors derive from a human donor with chronic lymphocytic leukemia.

This clone was observed once. V gene TRBV9 combines with J gene TRBJ2-7; unclear D gene. This CDR3 has 12 residues. V gave up 3 bases and J gave up 0 bases, with 4 bases separating them. Germline values: CDR1 SGDLS, CDR2 YYNGEE. CDR3 residues: CASSGSSYEQYF. CDR3 DNA: TGTGCCAGCAGCGGGAGCTCCTACGAGCAGTACTTC.

The V gene is TRBV19, the J gene TRBJ1-2, with unresolved D. The length of the CDR3 is 13 residues. The V and J ends lost 9 bases and 1 base respectively, with 12 bases between them. In germline, CDR1 is LNHDA, CDR2 SQIVND (reference sequence). The CDR3 loop reads CASSLAYNYGYTF. DNA for the CDR3: TGTGCCAGCAGTCTGGCGTATAACTATGGCTACACCTTC.

The V gene is TRBV19, the J gene TRBJ1-4; tentatively, D is TRBD1 (6 bases). Trimming took 2 bases from V and 8 from J, leaving 12 bases between them. Germline V gene data show CDR1 as LNHDA and CDR2 as SQIVND (reference sequence). There are 14 residues in the CDR3. In nucleotides, the CDR3 is TGTGCCAGTAGTATATACGGGGGCGGAGAAAAACTGTTTTTT. Its translation is CASSIYGGGEKLFF.

The chain links TRBV10-2 to TRBJ1-2; D not resolved. Trimming took off 4 bases at V and 1 base at J, with 16 bases between the two ends. CDR3 length: 16 amino acids. Germline CDR1 reads WSHSY; CDR2 reads SAAADI. The CDR3 is CASSGTPASGNYGYTF. As DNA, the CDR3 is TGCGCCAGCAGTGGCACTCCGGCCTCGGGTAACTATGGCTACACCTTC.

J is TRBJ1-5 and V is TRBV27; D possibly corresponds to TRBD1 (6 bases). CDR1 is MNHEY and CDR2 is SMNVEV in the germline V gene (reference sequence). Trimming removed 2 bases at V and 6 bases at J, with 8 bases between. The CDR3 sequence is 13 residues long. CDR3 DNA: TGTGCCAGCAGTTTAACAGGGTCTCAGCCCCAGCATTTT. This gives the protein CASSLTGSQPQHF.

The chain combines TRBV7-9 with TRBJ2-5, with 7 bases lining up with TRBD1. Germline V gene sequence: CDR1 SEHNR, CDR2 FQNEAQ (reference sequence). CDR3 length: 15 residues. V dropped 3 bases and J dropped 5; count of bases not matched to a gene: 9. CDR3 amino acids: CASSFGRQGGETQYF. In nucleotides, the CDR3 is TGTGCCAGCAGCTTCGGACGACAGGGTGGGGAGACCCAGTACTTC.

V gene TRBV27 combines with J gene TRBJ2-1; D may be TRBD1 (6 bases). The CDR3 spans 14 residues. CDR1 is MNHEY and CDR2 is SMNVEV in the germline V gene (reference sequence). The V and J ends lost 3 bases and 0 bases respectively, with 6 bases between them. CDR3 residues: CASSFRGSYNEQFF. The CDR3 nucleotides are TGTGCCAGCAGTTTCAGGGGCTCCTACAATGAGCAGTTCTTC.

This clone has only one observation. This chain connects TRBV4-3 to TRBJ2-1, with 10 bases lining up with TRBD2. Germline V gives CDR1 LGHNA, CDR2 YSLEER. After removal of 2 bases from V and 1 base from J, the junction contained 11 bases not matched to a gene. This CDR3 spans 19 amino acids. In DNA form, the CDR3 reads TGCGCCAGCAGCCAATCCCTGCCAGCGGGAGGGGGATCCTACAATGAGCAGTTCTTC. It yields the protein CASSQSLPAGGGSYNEQFF.

This clone was found a few times. The chain recombines TRBV15 with TRBJ2-7; 9 bases are a match to TRBD2. The germline CDR1 and CDR2 sequences are LNHNV and YYDKDF (reference sequence). The CDR3 consists of 16 residues. Trimming at V came to 1 base and at J to 2 bases, leaving 6 bases not matched to a gene. In nucleotides, the CDR3 is TGTGCCACCAGCAGAGGGAGCGGGAGGTTGACCTACGAGCAGTACTTC. Protein product: CATSRGSGRLTYEQYF. Based on the CDR3 plus reference TRBV15 and TRBJ2-7, the full variable domain is DAMVIQNPRYQVTQFGKPVTLSCSQTLNHNVMYWYQQKSSQAPKLLFHYYDKDFNNEADTPDNFQSRRPNTSFCFLDIRSPGLGDTAMYLCATSRGSGRLTYEQYFGPGTRLTVT.

This clone appeared a few times. This chain joins TRBV5-1 and TRBJ2-3; D call uncertain. V was pared by 5 bases and J by 2 bases, with 6 bases between. The CDR3 sequence is 12 residues long. Germline loops: CDR1 SGHRS, CDR2 YFSETQ. DNA of the CDR3: TGCGCCAGCAGTTTCCTCACAGATACGCAGTATTTT. Its translation is CASSFLTDTQYF.

The chain joins TRBV7-3 to TRBJ1-2; D perhaps matches TRBD1 (5 bases). Germline V CDR1 and CDR2: SGHTA, FQGTGA. Trimming took 4 bases from V and 5 from J, leaving 17 bases between them. This CDR3 region has 15 residues. The CDR3 DNA follows: TGTGCCAGCAGCTCCACCCGGAGGGGACTTTATGGCTACACCTTC. Translating it yields CASSSTRRGLYGYTF.

With respect to this clone: The same CDR3 arises from other DNA sequences in this sample as well. J is TRBJ1-1 and V is TRBV28; no clear D. Trimming removed 1 base at V and 3 bases at J, with 0 bases between. The CDR3 runs to 11 residues. CDR1 is MDHEN and CDR2 is SYDVKM in the germline V gene. CDR3: CASSLYTEAFF. CDR3 bases: TGTGCCAGCAGTTTATACACTGAAGCTTTCTTT.

The J gene is TRBJ2-3, the V gene TRBV7-3; D uncertain. The CDR3 is made up of 13 amino acids. V was trimmed by 1 base and J by 2 bases, leaving 4 bases between them. Germline assignment: CDR1 SGHTA and CDR2 FQGTGA. This chain's CDR3 is CASSLKNTDTQYF. As DNA, the CDR3 is TGTGCCAGCAGCTTAAAGAACACAGATACGCAGTATTTT. The full variable domain, completed using reference TRBV7-3 and TRBJ2-3, is GAGVSQTPSNKVTEKGKYVELRCDPISGHTALYWYRQSLGQGPEFLIYFQGTGAADDSGLPNDRFFAVRPEGSVSTLKIQRTERGDSAVYLCASSLKNTDTQYFGPGTRLTVL.

A few counts support this clone. The chain combines TRBV14 with TRBJ1-2; possible D gene TRBD1, 5 bases. CDR3 length: 14 residues. Per the germline V gene, CDR1 is SGHDN and CDR2 is FVKESK. Between the trimmed V and J ends, which lost 1 base and 2 bases, there was a span of 8 bases. The CDR3 DNA sequence: TGTGCCAGCAGCCAAGGTTCAGGGAACTATGGCTACACCTTC. Translated, it gives CASSQGSGNYGYTF.

This chain joins TRBV4-3 and TRBJ2-2; TRBD2 is a possible D gene (5 bases). The CDR3 loop spans 15 amino acids. Trimming removed 0 bases from V and 4 bases from J, with 9 bases in between. Germline assignment: CDR1 LGHNA and CDR2 YSLEER. In DNA form, the CDR3 reads TGCGCCAGCAGCCAAGATCAAGGGAGCACCGGGGAGCTGTTTTTT. Translated: CASSQDQGSTGELFF.

V is TRBV7-2 and J is TRBJ2-1, with TRBD2 matching over 14 bases. Germline-derived CDR1 and CDR2 are SGHTA and FQGNSA. The CDR3 length is 17 residues. Losses at the gene ends were 5 bases for V and 9 bases for J; bases not matched to a gene: 12. The CDR3 sequence is CASSPPGTSGRRGEQFF. Written as DNA, the CDR3 is TGTGCCAGCAGCCCTCCCGGGACTAGCGGGAGAAGGGGTGAGCAGTTCTTC.

V usage is TRBV7-8 and J usage is TRBJ1-4; 12 bases map to TRBD1. The CDR3 extends over 15 amino acids. Germline values: CDR1 SGHVS, CDR2 FQNEAQ. J gave up 8 bases and V 5 bases, and 6 bases lay outside the gene matches. The CDR3 reads CASSIGTGGREKLFF. In DNA, the CDR3 is TGTGCCAGCAGCATAGGGACAGGGGGCAGGGAAAAACTGTTTTTT.

This chain uses TRBV6-7 with TRBJ1-5; TRBD1 agrees at 7 bases. TRBV6-7 is given ORF status, its function remaining uncertain. The CDR3 covers 15 residues. Trimming cost V 4 bases and J 5 bases; bases outside gene matches: 8. The CDR3 here is CASSCGTVSDQPQHF. CDR3 bases: TGTGCCAGCAGTTGTGGGACAGTGTCCGATCAGCCCCAGCATTTT.

This clone was seen more than once but under ten times. The V gene is TRBV5-6, the J gene TRBJ1-3; 7 bases fit TRBD1. Germline V lookup: CDR1 SGHDT, CDR2 YYEEEE. The CDR3 covers 14 residues. V shed 4 bases, J shed 5 bases, and the junction held 6 bases outside the gene matches. The DNA for the CDR3 is TGTGCCAGCAGCCGGGACAGTGTAAGAAACACCATATATTTT. Its protein is CASSRDSVRNTIYF.

The rearrangement links TRBV5-4 to TRBJ1-5, with 7 positions matching TRBD1. The CDR3 covers 16 residues. Germline values: CDR1 SGHNT, CDR2 YYREEE (reference sequence). V trimming: 5 bases; J trimming: 0 bases; junction bases outside the gene matches: 8. The CDR3 nucleotides read TGTGCCAGCAGGTACAGGGGTCATAATAGCAATCAGCCCCAGCATTTT. Its protein is CASRYRGHNSNQPQHF.

The V and J genes are TRBV7-9 and TRBJ2-7; no clear D. Germline loops: CDR1 SEHNR, CDR2 FQNEAQ (reference sequence). The V gene lost 5 bases and the J gene lost 6 bases, with 17 bases spanning the gap. The CDR3 length is 14 residues. Here the CDR3 reads CASSLMDLKGEQYF. For the CDR3, the DNA is TGTGCCAGCAGCCTTATGGACCTAAAGGGCGAGCAGTACTTC.

The V gene is TRBV15, the J gene TRBJ1-6; D may be TRBD1 (5 bases). This CDR3 contains 16 residues. V dropped 0 bases and J dropped 12 bases, with 18 bases sitting between them. Per the germline V gene, CDR1 is LNHNV and CDR2 is YYDKDF (reference sequence). For the CDR3, the DNA is TGTGCCACCAGCAGAGATCGACCGGGGCTCTCCAGACCCCTCCACTTT. It encodes CATSRDRPGLSRPLHF. Variable domain in full (rest from reference TRBV15 and TRBJ1-6): DAMVIQNPRYQVTQFGKPVTLSCSQTLNHNVMYWYQQKSSQAPKLLFHYYDKDFNNEADTPDNFQSRRPNTSFCFLDIRSPGLGDTAMYLCATSRDRPGLSRPLHFGNGTRLTVT.

The J gene is TRBJ2-3, the V gene TRBV13; TRBD2 matches at 10 bases. Germline assignment: CDR1 PRHDT and CDR2 FYEKMQ (reference sequence). This CDR3 region has 20 residues. The J segment lost 4 bases and the V segment lost 4 bases, leaving 20 bases of the junction unmatched. Here the CDR3 reads CASSSRVRAGGPVSSDTQYF. The CDR3 bases are TGTGCCAGCAGCTCTAGGGTGCGAGCGGGAGGGCCTGTCTCCTCAGATACGCAGTATTTT.

This chain uses TRBV18 with TRBJ2-3, with TRBD2 matching over 9 bases. The junction had 9 bases not matched to a gene; V was cut back by 3 bases and J by 5 bases. Per the germline V gene, CDR1 is KGHSH and CDR2 is LQKENI. The CDR3 length is 16 residues. The CDR3 coding sequence is TGTGCCAGCTCACCCGTGGCTAGCGGGGTGGTAGATACGCAGTATTTT. This gives the protein CASSPVASGVVDTQYF.

This chain links TRBV9 with TRBJ2-7; D ambiguous. The CDR3 runs to 14 residues. Germline CDR1 reads SGDLS; CDR2 reads YYNGEE. The V and J ends lost 1 base and 0 bases respectively, with 8 bases between them. The CDR3 sequence is CASSVTAGSYEQYF. CDR3 sequence (DNA): TGTGCCAGCAGCGTAACGGCAGGCTCCTACGAGCAGTACTTC.

This clone has a single count. This chain joins TRBV6-1 and TRBJ1-2; 10 bases match TRBD1. CDR3 length: 15 residues. After removal of 3 bases from V and 1 base from J, the junction contained 2 bases not matched to a gene. Germline V gives CDR1 MNHNS, CDR2 SASEGT. CDR3 loop: CASSDGTGVNYGYTF. DNA of the CDR3: TGTGCCAGCAGTGATGGGACAGGGGTTAACTATGGCTACACCTTC.

V is TRBV4-1 and J is TRBJ1-6; D is unclear. V lost 0 bases, J lost 0 bases, and 6 bases lay in between. This CDR3 is 16 amino acids long. CDR1 is MGHRA, CDR2 YSYEKL, per germline. The CDR3 spells CASSQDWSSYNSPLHF. The CDR3 nucleotides read TGCGCCAGCAGCCAAGATTGGAGCTCCTATAATTCACCCCTCCACTTT.

The chain is built from TRBV4-2 and TRBJ1-1; a possible D gene is TRBD1 (6 bases). This CDR3 is built from 15 residues. CDR1 is LGHNA, CDR2 YNFKEQ, per germline. The ends were cut back, 0 bases at V and 3 bases at J, with 11 bases in the middle. Here the CDR3 reads CASSQEQGGHTEAFF. The DNA for the CDR3 is TGTGCCAGCAGCCAAGAGCAAGGGGGACACACTGAAGCTTTCTTT.

V usage is TRBV6-6 and J usage is TRBJ1-2, with TRBD1 matching 10 bases. The V gene end was trimmed by 6 bases and the J gene end by 5 bases; junction bases not matched to a gene: 3. From germline, CDR1 is MNHNY and CDR2 SVGAGI (reference sequence). CDR3 size: 13 residues. CDR3 region: CASRPGQGYGYTF. For the CDR3, the DNA is TGTGCCAGCAGGCCGGGACAGGGGTATGGCTACACCTTC.

The chain recombines TRBV28 with TRBJ1-1; D is unclear. The CDR3 contains 11 residues. V dropped 8 bases and J dropped 1 base, with 5 bases sitting between them. Looked up from germline, CDR1 is MDHEN and CDR2 is SYDVKM. The CDR3 spells CASYSNTEAFF. CDR3 DNA sequence: TGTGCCAGCTATTCGAACACTGAAGCTTTCTTT.